The subject of this entry is one T cell receptor beta chain. The antigen is not known. Documented time point: week 5, during vaccination. A single vaccine dose contained 300 ug of mutant IDH1 20-mer peptide, and topical imiquimod was used with it. This sample is drawn from a study of a mutant IDH1 vaccine in newly diagnosed glioma. Study context: Treated patients had a mean age of about 40 years and an approximately 62% male, 37.5% female split. Receipt of radiotherapy, temozolomide, or both preceded the study, and most received both. Broader study findings: Altogether, around 95% of patients exhibited vaccine-induced immune responses. Top-clonotype changes in peripheral T cells seemed unrelated to pseudoprogression.

Sequencing was performed with immunoSEQ multiplex PCR; in TCRdb, only in-frame clones are kept and a portion is missing. The table has 40,000 to 65,000 clones, more than 70% seen once. Trimming left V 5 bases short and J 7 bases short, with 12 bases between. Germline values: CDR1 SGHTA, CDR2 FQGNSA. CDR3 length equals 14 residues. This clonotype was sampled from a middle-aged woman with glioma. This material consisted of PBMCs, taken from a glioma patient whose treatment included an IDH1 peptide vaccine. The genes are TRBV7-2 and TRBJ1-6; the D is unclear. The CDR3 sequence is CASSPRTVNSPLHF. The CDR3 bases are TGTGCCAGCAGCCCCCGGACGGTCAATTCACCCCTCCACTTT.